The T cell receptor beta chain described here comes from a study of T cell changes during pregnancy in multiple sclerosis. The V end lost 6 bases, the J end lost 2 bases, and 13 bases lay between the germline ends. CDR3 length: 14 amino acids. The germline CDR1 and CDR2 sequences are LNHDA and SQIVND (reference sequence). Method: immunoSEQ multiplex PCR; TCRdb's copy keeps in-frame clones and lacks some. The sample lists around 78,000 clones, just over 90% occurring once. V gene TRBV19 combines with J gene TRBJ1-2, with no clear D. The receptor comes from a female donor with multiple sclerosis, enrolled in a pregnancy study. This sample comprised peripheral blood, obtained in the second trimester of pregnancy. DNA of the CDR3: TGTGCCAGTAGCCAGGCCCCCAAAAACTATGGCTACACCTTC. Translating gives CASSQAPKNYGYTF.